This T cell receptor (beta chain) stems from a study of blood T cell repertoires in COVID-19. At the level of the study: T cells, B-cell-depleted T cells, or PBMCs supplied cDNA or gDNA.

Sequencing used immunoSEQ multiplex PCR; TCRdb keeps in-frame clones, though not all of them. Seen here are around 280,000 clones, about nine tenths observed once, and the top ten hold less than 2%. Participants reported their clinical history, and cohort assignment relied on those reports. There are 15 residues in the CDR3. The trim removed 6 bases at V and 1 base at J, leaving 4 bases unmatched. Germline V gene lookup returns CDR1 SGHNT and CDR2 YYREEE (reference sequence). The sequence came from a middle-aged woman who had recovered from COVID-19. The chain joins TRBV5-4 to TRBJ2-1; 10 bases match TRBD2. Sequencing was performed on PBMCs or T cells enriched from blood (not recorded which). DNA for the CDR3: TGTGCCAGCAACCCTAGCGGGGGTTCCTACAATGAGCAGTTCTTC. The encoded protein is CASNPSGGSYNEQFF.